This T cell receptor beta chain emerged from a study of T cell changes during pregnancy in multiple sclerosis. J gave up 2 bases and V 0 bases, and 2 bases lay outside the gene matches. Germline V gene lookup returns CDR1 SGHAT and CDR2 FQNNGV. The CDR3 is made up of 16 amino acids. The repertoire was sequenced with immunoSEQ multiplex PCR; TCRdb's copy has only in-frame clones and lacks some. There are around 23,000 clones in the sample; roughly 93% occur only once, and approximately 7% lies in the top ten. The receptor comes from a female donor with multiple sclerosis, enrolled in a pregnancy study. Sequenced material: CD8+ T cells from peripheral blood mononuclear cells, taken in the third trimester of pregnancy. The J gene is TRBJ2-1, the V gene TRBV11-2; 9 bases align to TRBD2. The CDR3 protein is CASSLELAGTYNEQFF. The CDR3 nucleotides read TGTGCCAGCAGCTTAGAACTAGCGGGTACCTACAATGAGCAGTTCTTC.